This TCR beta chain was recovered during a study of T cells after yellow fever vaccination. Overall study context: For low cell numbers, libraries were made with SMART-Seq v4 Ultra Low Input. Study-level points and caveats: The bulk population could contribute abundant contaminating clonotypes to FACS-sorted repertoires. Subsequent to the booster, the majority of primary-vaccination clones reappeared (around 96% CD4, 85% to 90% CD8).

On this clonotype itself: What it binds is not known.

For TCR, cDNA came from 5'RACE template switching, which added a universal primer site and UMIs. TCRdb re-called the 5' RACE reads with MiXCR, one entry per CDR3 protein. The sample yields some 150,000 distinct CDR3 sequences, about a tenth seen once. The clonotype comes from a man younger than 30 who received the YFV17D yellow fever vaccine. The sample in question was CD8+ T cells sorted from PBMCs, obtained 45 days after the yellow fever booster vaccination.

CDR3 protein: CASSLFPRSYEQYV. CDR3 sequence (DNA): TGTGCCAGCAGCTTGTTCCCCCGTTCCTACGAGCAGTACGTC. The chain carries TRBV5-6 and TRBJ2-7; D is unclear. CDR1 is SGHDT, CDR2 YYEEEE, per germline. The CDR3 has 14 residues. Trimming removed 1 base from V and 1 base from J, with 9 bases in between.